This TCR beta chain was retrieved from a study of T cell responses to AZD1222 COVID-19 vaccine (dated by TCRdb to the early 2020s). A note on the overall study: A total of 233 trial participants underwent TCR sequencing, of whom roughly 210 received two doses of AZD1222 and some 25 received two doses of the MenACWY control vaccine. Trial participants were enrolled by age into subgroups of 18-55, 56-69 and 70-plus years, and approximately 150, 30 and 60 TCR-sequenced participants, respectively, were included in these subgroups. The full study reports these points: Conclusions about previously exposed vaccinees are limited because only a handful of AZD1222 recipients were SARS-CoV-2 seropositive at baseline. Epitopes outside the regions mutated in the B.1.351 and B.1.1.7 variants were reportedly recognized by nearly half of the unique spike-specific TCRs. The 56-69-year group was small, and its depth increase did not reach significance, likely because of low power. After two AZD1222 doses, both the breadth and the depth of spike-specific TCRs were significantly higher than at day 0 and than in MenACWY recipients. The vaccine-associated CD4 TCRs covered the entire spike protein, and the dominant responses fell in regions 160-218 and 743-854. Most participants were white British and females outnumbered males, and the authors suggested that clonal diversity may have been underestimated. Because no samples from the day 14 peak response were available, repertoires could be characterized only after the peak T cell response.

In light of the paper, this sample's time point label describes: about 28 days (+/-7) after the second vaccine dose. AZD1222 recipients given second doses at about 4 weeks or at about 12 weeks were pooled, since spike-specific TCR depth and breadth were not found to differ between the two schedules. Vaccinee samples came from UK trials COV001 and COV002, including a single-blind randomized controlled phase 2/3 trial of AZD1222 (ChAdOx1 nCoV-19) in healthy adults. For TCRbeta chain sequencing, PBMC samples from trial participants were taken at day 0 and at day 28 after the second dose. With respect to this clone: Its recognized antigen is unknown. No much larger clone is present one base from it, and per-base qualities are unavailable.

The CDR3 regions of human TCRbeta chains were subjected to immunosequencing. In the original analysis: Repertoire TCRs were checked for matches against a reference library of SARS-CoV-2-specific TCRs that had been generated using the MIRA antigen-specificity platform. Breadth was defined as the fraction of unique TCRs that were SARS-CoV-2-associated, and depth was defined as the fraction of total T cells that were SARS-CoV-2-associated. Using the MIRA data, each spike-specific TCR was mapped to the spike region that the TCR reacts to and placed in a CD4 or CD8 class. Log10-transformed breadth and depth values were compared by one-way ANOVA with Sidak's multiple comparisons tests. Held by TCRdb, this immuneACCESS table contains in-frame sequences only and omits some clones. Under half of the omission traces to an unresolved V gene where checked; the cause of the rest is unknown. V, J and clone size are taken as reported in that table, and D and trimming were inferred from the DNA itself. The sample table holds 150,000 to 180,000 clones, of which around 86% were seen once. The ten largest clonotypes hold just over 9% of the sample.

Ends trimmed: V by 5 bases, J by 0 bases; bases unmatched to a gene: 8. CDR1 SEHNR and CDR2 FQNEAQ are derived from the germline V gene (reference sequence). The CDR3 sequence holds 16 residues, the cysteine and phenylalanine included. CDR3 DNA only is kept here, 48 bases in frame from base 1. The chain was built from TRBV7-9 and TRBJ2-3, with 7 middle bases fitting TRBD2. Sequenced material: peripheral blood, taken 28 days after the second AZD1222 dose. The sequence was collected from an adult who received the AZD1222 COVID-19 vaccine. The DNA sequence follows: TGTGCCAGCAGCGACCGCGGGGGACCTAGCACAGATACGCAGTATTTT. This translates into CASSDRGGPSTDTQYF. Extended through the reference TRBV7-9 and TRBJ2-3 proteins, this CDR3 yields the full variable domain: DTGVSQNPRHKITKRGQNVTFRCDPISEHNRLYWYRQTLGQGPEFLTYFQNEAQLEKSRLLSDRFSAERPKGSFSTLEIQRTEQGDSAMYLCASSDRGGPSTDTQYFGPGTRLTVL.